The 4 T cell receptor beta chains listed next were all sequenced from one sample in a study of Graves' ophthalmopathy and Graves' hyperthyroidism. The TCR beta CDR3 regions underwent amplification from RNA transcripts. HTBI-primed RT-PCR formed the first round, and a multiplex PCR formed the second. MiXCR was run by TCRdb on the multiplex PCR reads, yielding one entry per CDR3 protein. The top ten clones hold roughly 3% of a sample with roughly 420,000 distinct CDR3 sequences, 20% to 25% of them seen once. The material sequenced was peripheral blood. Receptors were obtained from a woman aged 18-29 years with stable Graves' hyperthyroidism.

This clonotype has more than one count but fewer than ten. This chain uses TRBV28 with TRBJ1-3, with TRBD1 matching over 7 bases. V was pared by 5 bases and J by 6 bases, with 10 bases of the junction left unmatched. Germline V lookup: CDR1 MDHEN, CDR2 SYDVKM. The CDR3 totals 15 residues. The CDR3 loop is CASSHRDSSINTIYF. Here the CDR3 DNA reads TGTGCCAGCAGTCACCGGGACAGTTCAATAAACACCATATATTTT.

This clonotype was detected ten times or more. This rearrangement joins TRBV12-3 or TRBV12-4 to TRBJ1-6; 10 nucleotides agree with TRBD1. The length of the CDR3 is 15 residues. V trimming: 6 bases; J trimming: 9 bases; junction bases outside the gene matches: 8. The chain's CDR3 is CASSPSGTGVSPLHF. Here the CDR3 DNA reads TGTGCCAGCAGCCCCTCAGGGACAGGGGTTTCACCCCTCCACTTT.

In its sample, this clonotype was seen once. This sequence may be a read error, since a much larger clone differs from it by one base. V and J are TRBV12-3 or TRBV12-4 and TRBJ2-2, with D possibly matching TRBD2 (6 bases). Between the trimmed V and J ends, which lost 1 base and 1 base, there was a span of 7 bases. This CDR3 is 15 amino acids long. As DNA, the CDR3 is TGTGCCAGCAGTTTAGGACTAGGGAACACCGGGGAGCTGTTTTTT. This gives the protein CASSLGLGNTGELFF.

This clonotype was counted many times. V is TRBV7-8 and J is TRBJ2-7; D ambiguous. V was shortened by 6 bases and J by 0 bases, with 15 bases between the two germline ends. The length of the CDR3 is 15 residues. Germline V gives CDR1 SGHVS, CDR2 FQNEAQ. The CDR3 DNA reads TGTGCCAGCAGTTTTACGAGGCGGAACTCCTACGAGCAGTACTTC. Amino acids: CASSFTRRNSYEQYF.